What follows is one T cell receptor (beta chain) and its context. Germline loops: CDR1 ENHRY, CDR2 SYGVKD. Trimming cost V 6 bases and J 6 bases; bases outside gene matches: 13. The CDR3 consists of 17 residues. RNA transcripts provided the source from which TCR beta CDR3 regions were amplified. HTBI primers were the set used in a first-round RT-PCR of the TCR CDR3. TCRdb reprocessed the multiplex PCR reads via MiXCR and lists one record per CDR3 protein. The top ten hold around 8% of the sample, which has fewer than 750,000 distinct CDR3 sequences, 40% to 55% seen once. This sample is drawn from a study of T cells in Graves' hyperthyroidism and ophthalmopathy.

The sequence was collected from a woman younger than 30 with Graves' hyperthyroidism. The chain has TRBV10-3 and TRBJ2-7; 14 bases map to TRBD2. Source material: peripheral blood or thyroid tissue (not recorded which). CDR3 amino acids: CAIRAGGQTSGRGEQYF. The CDR3 DNA reads as TGTGCCATCAGGGCAGGGGGGCAGACTAGCGGGAGGGGCGAGCAGTACTTC.